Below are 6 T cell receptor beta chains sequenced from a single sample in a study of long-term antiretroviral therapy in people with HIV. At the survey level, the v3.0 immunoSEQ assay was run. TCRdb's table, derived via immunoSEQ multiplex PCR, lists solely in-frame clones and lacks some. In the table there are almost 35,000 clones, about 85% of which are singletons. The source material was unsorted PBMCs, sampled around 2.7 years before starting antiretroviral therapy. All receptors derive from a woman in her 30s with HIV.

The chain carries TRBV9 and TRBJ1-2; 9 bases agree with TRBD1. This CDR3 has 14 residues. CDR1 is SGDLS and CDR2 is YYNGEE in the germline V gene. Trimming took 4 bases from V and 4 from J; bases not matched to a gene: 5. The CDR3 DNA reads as TGTGCCAGCAGCACTGGACAGGGGCTCTATGGCTACACCTTC. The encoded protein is CASSTGQGLYGYTF.

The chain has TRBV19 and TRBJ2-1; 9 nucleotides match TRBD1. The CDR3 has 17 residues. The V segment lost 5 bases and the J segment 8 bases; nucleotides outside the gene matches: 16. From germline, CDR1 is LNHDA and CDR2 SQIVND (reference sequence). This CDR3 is CASSLMWGQGGFDEQFF. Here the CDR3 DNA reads TGTGCCAGTAGTTTAATGTGGGGACAGGGTGGGTTCGATGAGCAGTTCTTC.

CDR3: CASGPDSYSNQPQHF. CDR3 bases: TGTGCCAGCGGACCGGACAGTTATAGCAATCAGCCCCAGCATTTT. V gene TRBV27 combines with J gene TRBJ1-5; TRBD1 is a possible D gene (6 bases). Germline V lookup: CDR1 MNHEY, CDR2 SMNVEV (reference sequence). This CDR3 spans 15 amino acids. Trimming pared 8 bases from V and 0 bases from J, leaving 14 bases between.

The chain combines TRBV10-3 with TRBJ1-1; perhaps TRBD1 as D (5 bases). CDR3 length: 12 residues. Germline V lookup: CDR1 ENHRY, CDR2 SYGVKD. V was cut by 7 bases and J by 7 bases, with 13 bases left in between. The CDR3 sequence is CAIMGDSDEAFF. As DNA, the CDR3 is TGTGCCATCATGGGCGACAGCGATGAAGCTTTCTTT.

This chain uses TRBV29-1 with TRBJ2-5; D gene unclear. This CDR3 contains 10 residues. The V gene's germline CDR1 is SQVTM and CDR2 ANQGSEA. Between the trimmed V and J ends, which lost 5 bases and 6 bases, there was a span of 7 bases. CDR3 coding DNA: TGCAGCGTTTCAGAGAAGACCCAGTACTTC. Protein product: CSVSEKTQYF.

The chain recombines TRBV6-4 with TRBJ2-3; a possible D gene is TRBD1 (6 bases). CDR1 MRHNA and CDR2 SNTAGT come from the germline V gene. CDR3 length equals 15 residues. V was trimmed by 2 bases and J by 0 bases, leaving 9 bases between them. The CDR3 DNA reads TGTGCCAGCAGTGACGGGGGCTCTAGCACAGATACGCAGTATTTT. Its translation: CASSDGGSSTDTQYF.